This T cell receptor beta chain was captured by sequencing in a study of OX40 agonist ivuxolimab in advanced cancers. Study overall: Administration of intravenous ivuxolimab to patients occurred every 2 weeks at 0.01 to 10 mg/kg. Study conclusions and caveats: With doses of 0.1 to 3.0 mg/kg, CD4+ and CD8+ blood T cells had undergone clonal expansion by week 6.

Details on this clone: What it binds is unknown.

Some clones are missing from TCRdb's copy, which holds only in-frame ones; the method was immunoSEQ multiplex PCR. This table holds under 90,000 clones, approximately 88% found once. This CDR3 contains 14 residues. The ends were cut back, 3 bases at V and 0 bases at J, with 9 bases in the middle. Per germline, CDR1 KGHSH and CDR2 LQKENI. V is TRBV18 and J is TRBJ2-7; tentatively, D is TRBD2 (6 bases). This TCR derives from an adult with an advanced solid tumor such as melanoma, head and neck, liver or kidney cancer. Sequencing used CD4+ or CD8+ T cells sorted from blood, obtained in a trial of the OX40 agonist ivuxolimab. In DNA form, the CDR3 reads TGTGCCAGCTCACCGGGACTGGCCTCCTACGAGCAGTACTTC. Residues: CASSPGLASYEQYF.